These 8 T cell receptor beta chains were sequenced from one sample in a study of T cells after yellow fever vaccination. TCRdb independently ran MiXCR on the 5' RACE reads; one entry per CDR3 protein. The profile shows over 250,000 distinct CDR3 sequences, about 4% of them singletons. Sequencing was performed on PBMCs, taken 5 days after the yellow fever booster vaccination. Receptors were obtained from a man younger than 35 who received the YFV17D yellow fever vaccine.

V usage is TRBV28 and J usage is TRBJ2-5; D not resolved. The germline gives CDR1 MDHEN, CDR2 SYDVKM. The CDR3 sequence is 12 residues long. Between the trimmed V and J ends, which lost 6 bases and 6 bases, there was a span of 11 bases. The CDR3 loop is CASSQGGKTQYF. In DNA, the CDR3 is TGTGCCAGCAGCCAAGGTGGGAAGACCCAGTACTTC.

This clonotype was found many times. The V and J genes are TRBV6-5 and TRBJ1-1; unclear D gene. Looked up from germline, CDR1 is MNHEY and CDR2 is SVGAGI. This CDR3 is 14 amino acids long. V gave up 2 bases and J gave up 0 bases, with 7 bases separating them. The CDR3: CASSYGIMNTEAFF. In nucleotides, the CDR3 is TGTGCCAGCAGTTACGGCATCATGAACACTGAAGCTTTCTTT.

This clonotype has a handful of counts. This chain joins TRBV29-1 and TRBJ1-1, with 7 bases that match TRBD1. V lost 5 bases and J lost 1; bases outside the gene matches: 4. In germline, CDR1 is SQVTM, CDR2 ANQGSEA. The CDR3 extends over 13 amino acids. For the CDR3, the DNA is TGCAGCGTTTGCCGACAGGGGAACACTGAAGCTTTCTTT. This gives the protein CSVCRQGNTEAFF.

The chain is built from TRBV2 and TRBJ2-5; 7 nucleotides match TRBD1. The CDR3 totals 15 residues. CDR1 and CDR2 from the germline V gene are SNHLY and FYNNEI. Trimming at V came to 7 bases and at J to 4 bases, leaving 12 bases not matched to a gene. This chain's CDR3 is CASTYVTGVGETQYF. The CDR3 DNA follows: TGTGCCAGCACCTATGTTACAGGGGTAGGAGAGACCCAGTACTTC.

This clonotype was counted ten times or more. The J gene is TRBJ1-5, the V gene TRBV2, with TRBD1 identical over 7 bases. Germline V gives CDR1 SNHLY, CDR2 FYNNEI. The J segment lost 5 bases and the V segment lost 5 bases, leaving 9 bases of the junction unmatched. The CDR3 length is 15 residues. This CDR3 is CASSSGTTGHQPQHF. The CDR3 DNA reads TGTGCCAGCAGTTCCGGGACGACAGGGCATCAGCCCCAGCATTTT.

This clonotype turned up a few times. V gene TRBV4-3 combines with J gene TRBJ1-1; D might be TRBD1 (5 bases). With 0 bases removed from V and 0 bases from J, the gap between germline ends came to 14 bases. The CDR3 runs to 17 residues. Germline loops: CDR1 LGHNA, CDR2 YSLEER. CDR3 residues: CASSQDGFRGMNTEAFF. The CDR3 DNA follows: TGCGCCAGCAGCCAAGATGGGTTTAGGGGCATGAACACTGAAGCTTTCTTT.

This clonotype was counted only a few times. The chain recombines TRBV7-9 with TRBJ2-1, with D possibly being TRBD1 (6 bases). CDR1 and CDR2 (germline): SEHNR, FQNEAQ (reference sequence). The CDR3 contains 17 residues. V gave up 5 bases and J gave up 5 bases, with 22 bases separating them. The CDR3: CASSPLWAAGVHNEQFF. Written as DNA, the CDR3 is TGTGCCAGCAGCCCTCTATGGGCTGCAGGGGTCCACAATGAGCAGTTCTTC. The variable domain in full, with the rest retrieved from reference TRBV7-9 and TRBJ2-1, is DTGVSQNPRHKITKRGQNVTFRCDPISEHNRLYWYRQTLGQGPEFLTYFQNEAQLEKSRLLSDRFSAERPKGSFSTLEIQRTEQGDSAMYLCASSPLWAAGVHNEQFFGPGTRLTVL.

This clonotype was counted at least ten times. The chain joins TRBV2 to TRBJ2-5, with D uncertain. CDR3 length: 13 residues. Germline CDR1 reads SNHLY; CDR2 reads FYNNEI. With 3 bases removed from V and 1 base from J, the gap between germline ends came to 6 bases. Written as DNA, the CDR3 is TGTGCCAGCAGTGACGTGGGCCAAGAGACCCAGTACTTC. It is translated as CASSDVGQETQYF.